A single sample is the source of the 23 T cell receptor beta chains below, sequenced in a study of T cells after yellow fever vaccination. TCRdb re-called the 5' RACE reads with MiXCR, one entry per CDR3 protein. The sample records 120,000 or so distinct CDR3 sequences, 7.5% to 10% being singletons. The sequencing used CD8+ T cells sorted from PBMCs, collected on the day of the yellow fever booster vaccination. All receptors come from a man between 18 and 29 years old who received the YFV17D yellow fever vaccine.

This clonotype was detected a few times. For the CDR3, the DNA is TGCGCCAGCAGCCTGGCGGGGGGGGAAGGGCAGCCCCAGCATTTT. It codes for CASSLAGGEGQPQHF. This chain links TRBV5-1 with TRBJ1-5, with D perhaps matching TRBD1 (5 bases). The length of the CDR3 is 15 residues. V was trimmed by 4 bases and J by 7 bases, leaving 18 bases between them. Per the germline V gene, CDR1 is SGHRS and CDR2 is YFSETQ. Complete variable domain (other parts from reference TRBV5-1 and TRBJ1-5): KAGVTQTPRYLIKTRGQQVTLSCSPISGHRSVSWYQQTPGQGLQFLFEYFSETQRNKGNFPGRFSGRQFSNSRSEMNVSTLELGDSALYLCASSLAGGEGQPQHFGDGTRLSIL.

This clonotype was recorded many times. The rearrangement joins TRBV7-6 to TRBJ2-1, with unresolved D. Germline values: CDR1 SGHVS, CDR2 FNYEAQ. V was shortened by 5 bases and J by 8 bases, with 16 bases between the two germline ends. The CDR3 has 14 residues. CDR3 sequence reads: CASSLQTVRDEQFF. CDR3 DNA: TGTGCCAGCAGCCTCCAGACCGTCCGCGATGAGCAGTTCTTC.

Only a few counts were recorded for this clonotype. The V gene is TRBV7-9, the J gene TRBJ2-3, with 8 bases identical to TRBD2. The V gene's germline CDR1 is SEHNR and CDR2 FQNEAQ (reference sequence). The ends lost 2 bases at V and 3 bases at J; junction bases unmatched: 7. The length of the CDR3 is 16 residues. Written as DNA, the CDR3 is TGTGCCAGCAGCTTACGATCGGCGGGGGGAACAGATACGCAGTATTTT. Translating gives CASSLRSAGGTDTQYF.

The chain uses TRBV7-6 and TRBJ2-5, with a weak D call TRBD1 (6 bases). This CDR3 has 15 residues. From germline, CDR1 is SGHVS and CDR2 FNYEAQ. V was shortened by 0 bases and J by 1 base, with 9 bases between the two germline ends. CDR3: CASSLARTAQETQYF. The CDR3 DNA reads TGTGCCAGCAGCTTAGCGCGGACAGCCCAAGAGACCCAGTACTTC.

This clonotype was detected a few times. V is TRBV6-5 and J is TRBJ2-1, with D possibly matching TRBD2 (5 bases). CDR3 size: 16 residues. CDR1 and CDR2 (germline): MNHEY, SVGAGI. Trimming pared 0 bases from V and 3 bases from J, leaving 12 bases between. This chain's CDR3 is CASSYSTGKFYNEQFF. The CDR3 bases are TGTGCCAGCAGTTACTCGACCGGGAAGTTCTACAATGAGCAGTTCTTC.

The J gene is TRBJ2-7, the V gene TRBV27, with 14 bases fitting TRBD2. Unmatched junction bases numbered 4, after V lost 5 bases and J lost 1 base. The CDR3 has 16 amino acids. The germline CDR1 and CDR2 sequences are MNHEY and SMNVEV (reference sequence). The CDR3 nucleotides read TGTGCCAGCAGTCCGGGACTAGCGGGGGTATCCTACGAGCAGTACTTC. This codes for CASSPGLAGVSYEQYF.

The chain has TRBV28 and TRBJ2-5, with 15 bases fitting TRBD2. J was trimmed by 0 bases and V by 4 bases; bases with no gene match: 6. The CDR3 extends over 18 amino acids. The germline CDR1 and CDR2 sequences are MDHEN and SYDVKM. Here the CDR3 reads CASSSGTSGGWYQETQYF. In DNA form, the CDR3 reads TGTGCCAGCAGTTCCGGGACTAGCGGGGGGTGGTACCAAGAGACCCAGTACTTC.

This clonotype has a count of ten or more. The CDR3 is CASSLAQSTDTQYF. In DNA, the CDR3 is TGTGCCAGCAGCTTAGCGCAGAGCACAGATACGCAGTATTTT. The gene calls are TRBV7-9 and TRBJ2-3, with D uncertain. Per germline, CDR1 SEHNR and CDR2 FQNEAQ (reference sequence). The CDR3 has 14 amino acids. V was shortened by 0 bases and J by 0 bases, with 4 bases between the two germline ends. The whole variable domain, filled in from reference TRBV7-9 and TRBJ2-3, reads DTGVSQNPRHKITKRGQNVTFRCDPISEHNRLYWYRQTLGQGPEFLTYFQNEAQLEKSRLLSDRFSAERPKGSFSTLEIQRTEQGDSAMYLCASSLAQSTDTQYFGPGTRLTVL.

The genes are TRBV7-9 and TRBJ2-3; the match to TRBD2 covers 10 bases. This CDR3 region has 15 residues. CDR1 and CDR2 from the germline V gene are SEHNR and FQNEAQ (reference sequence). V lost 4 bases, J lost 6 bases, and 7 bases stayed unmatched. CDR3 nucleotides: TGTGCCAGCAGCTCGGTAGCGGGGGGCAAGGATACGCAGTATTTT. Its translation is CASSSVAGGKDTQYF.

This clonotype was observed at least ten times. The J gene is TRBJ1-1, the V gene TRBV6-4, with 10 bases lining up with TRBD1. V gave up 5 bases and J gave up 4 bases; unmatched junction bases: 1. Germline lookup yields CDR1 MRHNA and CDR2 SNTAGT. This CDR3 spans 13 amino acids. CDR3: CASSWTGGTEAFF. CDR3 in DNA: TGTGCCAGCAGTTGGACAGGGGGCACTGAAGCTTTCTTT.

A few counts support this clonotype. The chain employs TRBV7-9 and TRBJ2-7, with no clear D. This CDR3 has 14 residues. Germline V lookup: CDR1 SEHNR, CDR2 FQNEAQ (reference sequence). Trimming shortened V by 1 base and J by 3 bases, and 10 bases separated the two germline ends. The CDR3 loop reads CASSLGGRLYEQYF. The DNA of the CDR3 is TGTGCCAGCAGCTTAGGGGGTCGCCTCTACGAGCAGTACTTC.

V usage is TRBV5-4 and J usage is TRBJ1-2; the match to TRBD1 covers 7 bases. The CDR3 has 14 residues. Looked up from germline, CDR1 is SGHNT and CDR2 is YYREEE (reference sequence). Germline trimming cut 3 bases from V and 0 bases from J; bases unmatched to any gene: 2. CDR3 sequence reads: CASSYGTANYGYTF. For the CDR3, the DNA is TGTGCCAGCAGCTACGGGACAGCTAACTATGGCTACACCTTC.

This clonotype came up many times. This chain uses TRBV20-1 with TRBJ2-1, with D perhaps matching TRBD2 (5 bases). The V end lost 5 bases, the J end lost 2 bases, and 16 bases lay between the germline ends. The CDR3 totals 15 residues. From germline, CDR1 is DFQATT and CDR2 SNEGSKA (reference sequence). The CDR3 reads CSARPSHGAYNEQFF. CDR3 DNA sequence: TGCAGTGCTCGACCCTCTCACGGGGCCTACAATGAGCAGTTCTTC.

CDR3 sequence reads: CASSFRGQLDTQYF. CDR3 nucleotides: TGTGCCAGCAGCTTCAGGGGACAGCTAGATACGCAGTATTTT. The chain links TRBV7-9 to TRBJ2-3; 7 bases map to TRBD1. After removal of 3 bases from V and 5 bases from J, the junction contained 5 bases not matched to a gene. This CDR3 is 14 amino acids long. Germline values: CDR1 SEHNR, CDR2 FQNEAQ (reference sequence).

This chain connects TRBV29-1 to TRBJ2-2, with 8 nucleotides matching TRBD2. With V trimmed by 6 bases and J by 5 bases, 5 bases remained unmatched. The germline CDR1 and CDR2 sequences are SQVTM and ANQGSEA. The CDR3 is 13 residues long. CDR3 sequence: CSVRTSLTGELFF. The DNA for the CDR3 is TGCAGCGTCCGGACTAGCCTAACCGGGGAGCTGTTTTTT.

The V call is TRBV6-5, the J call TRBJ1-1, with D perhaps matching TRBD1 (6 bases). The CDR3 has 13 residues. Trimming took 8 bases from V and 10 from J, leaving 20 bases between them. From germline, CDR1 is MNHEY and CDR2 SVGAGI. The CDR3 DNA reads as TGTGCCAGCTACGAGGGGGGTGGGGTCGGAGCTTTCTTT. It is translated as CASYEGGGVGAFF.

This clonotype has a handful of counts. The rearrangement joins TRBV11-2 to TRBJ2-7; TRBD1 agrees at 8 bases. Germline values: CDR1 SGHAT, CDR2 FQNNGV. The V gene end was trimmed by 5 bases and the J gene end by 3 bases; junction bases not matched to a gene: 3. This CDR3 comprises 13 residues. CDR3 protein: CASSGRGHYEQYF. Here the CDR3 DNA reads TGTGCCAGCAGCGGCAGGGGGCACTACGAGCAGTACTTC.

The chain couples TRBV28 to TRBJ2-5, with D unclear. The CDR3 contains 15 residues. In germline, CDR1 is MDHEN, CDR2 SYDVKM. Deletions cut 3 bases from V and 0 bases from J, with 11 bases between. The CDR3 coding sequence is TGTGCCAGCAGTTTGTCCCCGCAGTACCAAGAGACCCAGTACTTC. It yields the protein CASSLSPQYQETQYF.

This clonotype was seen repeatedly, ten times or more. This chain links TRBV12-3 or TRBV12-4 with TRBJ2-1; D is unclear. Trimming removed 4 bases at V and 1 base at J, with 11 bases between. CDR3 length: 15 amino acids. The DNA for the CDR3 is TGTGCCAGCAGTTCCGACTCGGAGTCCTACAATGAGCAGTTCTTC. The encoded protein is CASSSDSESYNEQFF.

In its sample, this clonotype was seen a few times. The chain is built from TRBV12-3 or TRBV12-4 and TRBJ1-4, with 7 bases aligning to TRBD1. The V segment lost 8 bases and the J segment 2 bases; nucleotides outside the gene matches: 5. The CDR3 runs to 14 residues. The CDR3 DNA reads TGTGCCAGCGCAATAGGGGGCACTAATGAAAAACTGTTTTTT. It specifies CASAIGGTNEKLFF.

The gene calls are TRBV5-4 and TRBJ2-7; 7 bases map to TRBD1. The length of the CDR3 is 13 residues. V was clipped by 4 bases and J by 3 bases; unmatched bases: 4. CDR1 is SGHNT, CDR2 YYREEE, per germline (reference sequence). The CDR3 is CASSIGTVYEQYF. CDR3 bases: TGTGCCAGCAGCATAGGGACAGTCTACGAGCAGTACTTC. Full variable domain (remainder filled in from reference TRBV5-4 and TRBJ2-7): ETGVTQSPTHLIKTRGQQVTLRCSSQSGHNTVSWYQQALGQGPQFIFQYYREEENGRGNFPPRFSGLQFPNYSSELNVNALELDDSALYLCASSIGTVYEQYFGPGTRLTVT.

This clonotype has more than one count but fewer than ten. The rearrangement uses TRBV4-1 and TRBJ1-2; a weak D match, TRBD1 (6 bases). Trimming stripped 1 base from V and 7 bases from J, with 25 bases between. The CDR3 loop spans 18 amino acids. Germline V lookup: CDR1 MGHRA, CDR2 YSYEKL. Here the CDR3 reads CASSQGPGAEVEVSGYTF. Written as DNA, the CDR3 is TGCGCCAGCAGCCAAGGGCCGGGGGCCGAGGTGGAAGTGAGTGGCTACACCTTC.

The rearrangement joins TRBV29-1 to TRBJ2-2, with 12 bases lining up with TRBD2. Germline V lookup: CDR1 SQVTM, CDR2 ANQGSEA. V was clipped by 5 bases and J by 5 bases; unmatched bases: 3. The CDR3 spans 14 residues. CDR3 nucleotide sequence: TGCAGCGTTAGGACTAGCGGGAATACCGGGGAGCTGTTTTTT. It is translated as CSVRTSGNTGELFF.